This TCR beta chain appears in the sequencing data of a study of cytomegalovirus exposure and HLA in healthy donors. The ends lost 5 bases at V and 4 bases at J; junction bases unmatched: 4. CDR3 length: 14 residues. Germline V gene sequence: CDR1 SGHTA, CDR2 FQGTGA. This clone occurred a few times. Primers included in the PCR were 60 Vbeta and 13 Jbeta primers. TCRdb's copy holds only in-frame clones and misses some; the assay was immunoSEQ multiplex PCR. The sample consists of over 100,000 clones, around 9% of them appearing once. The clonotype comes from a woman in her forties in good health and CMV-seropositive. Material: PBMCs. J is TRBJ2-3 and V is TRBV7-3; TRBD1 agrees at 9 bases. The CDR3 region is CASSEGQGADTQYF. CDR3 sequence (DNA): TGTGCCAGCAGCGAGGGACAGGGAGCAGATACGCAGTATTTT.